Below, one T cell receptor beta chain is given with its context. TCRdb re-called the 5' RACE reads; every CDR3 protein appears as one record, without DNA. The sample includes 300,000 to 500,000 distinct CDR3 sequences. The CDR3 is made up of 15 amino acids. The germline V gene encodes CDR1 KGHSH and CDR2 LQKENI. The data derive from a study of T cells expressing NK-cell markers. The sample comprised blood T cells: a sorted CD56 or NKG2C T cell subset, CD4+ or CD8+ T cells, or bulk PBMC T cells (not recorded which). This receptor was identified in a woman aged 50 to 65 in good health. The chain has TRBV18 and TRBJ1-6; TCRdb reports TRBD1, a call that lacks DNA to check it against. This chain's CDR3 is CASSPGYRGDSPLHF.